This T cell receptor (beta chain) emerged from a study of tumor-infiltrating lymphocytes in localized non-small cell lung cancer. The overall study: Several tumor histologies, both smoking statuses, and some post-neoadjuvant chemotherapy samples were included. Study-level results: Tumor T-cell fraction from TCR sequencing was not associated with recurrence-free survival (p = 0.61). Tumors had more T cell infiltration than uninvolved lung, per TCRbeta sequencing and CD3 counts.

Comment on this clone: Its target is unknown.

Data came from immunoSEQ multiplex PCR; TCRdb stores just in-frame clones and leaves some out. This sample carries around 16,000 clones, roughly 79% of them seen once, and the ten largest clones take about 9.3%. The CDR3 is 16 amino acids. V was clipped by 3 bases and J by 7 bases; unmatched bases: 12. The germline gives CDR1 MGHRA, CDR2 YSYEKL. The TCR originated in a human donor with non-small cell lung cancer. This chain links TRBV4-1 with TRBJ1-2; 9 nucleotides agree with TRBD1. The specimen sequenced was lung tumor tissue. CDR3 DNA sequence: TGCGCCAGCAGCCATGGAGGCGGGACAGGGTCCCTTGGCTACACCTTC. This translates into CASSHGGGTGSLGYTF.